Each of the 22 T cell receptor beta chains below was sequenced from the same sample in a study of blood T cell repertoires in COVID-19. Measured with immunoSEQ multiplex PCR; TCRdb has only the in-frame clones, and not every one. The table has under 450,000 clones, around 87% seen once; the top ten hold 1.3%. The sequencing sample was made of PBMCs or T cells enriched from blood (not recorded which). These receptors all stem from a man aged 25-45 years who had recovered from COVID-19.

This clone appeared a single time. This chain connects TRBV7-2 to TRBJ1-4, with 7 positions matching TRBD1. The J segment lost 10 bases and the V segment lost 2 bases, leaving 4 bases of the junction unmatched. There are 13 residues in the CDR3. In germline, CDR1 is SGHTA, CDR2 FQGNSA. The CDR3 spells CASSLRDSRKLFF. The CDR3, as DNA: TGTGCCAGCAGCTTAAGGGACAGCAGAAAACTGTTTTTT.

The CDR3 reads CASSMGATNEKLFF. CDR3 coding DNA: TGTGCCAGCTCTATGGGCGCAACTAATGAAAAACTGTTTTTT. The J gene is TRBJ1-4, the V gene TRBV18; D is undetermined. CDR1 KGHSH and CDR2 LQKENI come from the germline V gene. V was trimmed by 6 bases and J by 0 bases, leaving 8 bases between them. The CDR3 is made up of 14 amino acids. The variable domain in full, completed from reference TRBV18 and TRBJ1-4, reads NAGVMQNPRHLVRRRGQEARLRCSPMKGHSHVYWYRQLPEEGLKFMVYLQKENIIDESGMPKERFSAEFPKEGPSILRIQQVVRGDSAAYFCASSMGATNEKLFFGSGTQLSVL.

Points on this clone: Relative to the germline gene, one junction end is altered; a read error may explain this. The V gene is TRBV3-1 (or the pseudogene TRBV3-2), the J gene TRBJ1-5; D gene unclear. Germline-derived CDR1 and CDR2 are LGHDT and YNNKEL (reference sequence). This CDR3 contains 20 residues. In nucleotides, the CDR3 is TGTGCCAGCAGTCAAGATATCTCGAGACATAAACCATATAGCAATCAGCCCCAGCATTTT. Translation: CASSQDISRHKPYSNQPQHF.

This chain uses TRBV5-1 with TRBJ2-7, with 12 positions matching TRBD1. Germline V gene data show CDR1 as SGHRS and CDR2 as YFSETQ. V gave up 0 bases and J gave up 3 bases; unmatched junction bases: 4. This CDR3 contains 16 residues. The CDR3 bases are TGCGCCAGCAGCTTGGAGGGGACAGGGGGCCACTACGAGCAGTACTTC. Its translation: CASSLEGTGGHYEQYF.

The rearrangement uses TRBV12-3 or TRBV12-4 and TRBJ2-7, with D uncertain. The CDR3 loop spans 13 amino acids. Trimming took 5 bases from V and 7 from J, leaving 15 bases between them. CDR3 DNA: TGTGCCAGCAGTCCGCAGTGGGTCGGGGAGCAGTACTTC. Translating gives CASSPQWVGEQYF.

CDR3 nucleotide sequence: TGTGCCACCAGCAGAGATGGGACAGGGGTGGGGCCCCAGCATTTT. It encodes CATSRDGTGVGPQHF. The V and J genes are TRBV15 and TRBJ1-5, with 10 bases lining up with TRBD1. Germline lookup yields CDR1 LNHNV and CDR2 YYDKDF (reference sequence). This CDR3 has 15 amino acids. Germline trimming cut 0 bases from V and 9 bases from J; bases unmatched to any gene: 5. The full variable domain, in which reference TRBV15 and TRBJ1-5 provide the parts outside the CDR3, is DAMVIQNPRYQVTQFGKPVTLSCSQTLNHNVMYWYQQKSSQAPKLLFHYYDKDFNNEADTPDNFQSRRPNTSFCFLDIRSPGLGDTAMYLCATSRDGTGVGPQHFGDGTRLSIL.

The genes are TRBV13 and TRBJ2-5; D ambiguous. The germline gives CDR1 PRHDT, CDR2 FYEKMQ (reference sequence). The CDR3 runs 14 residues. With 5 bases removed from V and 3 bases from J, the gap between germline ends came to 13 bases. The CDR3 is CASSAFLGEETQYF. The CDR3, as DNA: TGTGCCAGCAGCGCCTTTCTAGGCGAAGAGACCCAGTACTTC.

The chain recombines TRBV7-2 with TRBJ2-1; D is unresolved. Trimming stripped 5 bases from V and 8 bases from J, with 7 bases between. The CDR3 covers 11 residues. CDR1 is SGHTA, CDR2 FQGNSA, per germline. The CDR3: CASSPSYEQFF. As DNA, the CDR3 is TGTGCCAGCAGCCCCAGTTATGAGCAGTTCTTC.

The rearrangement uses TRBV2 and TRBJ1-2, with 7 bases lining up with TRBD1. Germline V gives CDR1 SNHLY, CDR2 FYNNEI. V was clipped by 2 bases and J by 8 bases; unmatched bases: 2. The CDR3 is 12 residues long. The CDR3 nucleotides are TGTGCCAGCAGTGAACGACAGGGCGGCTACACCTTC. This gives the protein CASSERQGGYTF.

The rearrangement uses TRBV11-2 and TRBJ1-5; TRBD1 matches at 9 bases. There are 15 residues in the CDR3. In germline, CDR1 is SGHAT, CDR2 FQNNGV. The ends lost 3 bases at V and 6 bases at J; junction bases unmatched: 6. CDR3 sequence (DNA): TGTGCCAGCAGCTTCGACAGGGGGGTCGGTCAGCCCCAGCATTTT. Its protein is CASSFDRGVGQPQHF.

About this clone itself: Other DNA sequences from this sample encode an identical CDR3 as well. V is TRBV11-2 and J is TRBJ2-1; D uncertain. Deletions cut 0 bases from V and 4 bases from J, with 4 bases between. Looked up from germline, CDR1 is SGHAT and CDR2 is FQNNGV. This CDR3 region has 13 residues. The CDR3 here is CASSLDRYNEQFF. The CDR3 DNA reads as TGTGCCAGCAGCTTAGACAGATACAATGAGCAGTTCTTC.

The rearrangement links TRBV5-5 to TRBJ1-1, with a possible D match to TRBD1 (6 bases). The V and J ends lost 2 bases and 5 bases respectively, with 10 bases between them. The germline CDR1 and CDR2 sequences are SGHKS and YYEKEE (reference sequence). This CDR3 comprises 13 residues. CDR3 amino acids: CASSFTGKTEAFF. CDR3 DNA: TGTGCCAGCAGCTTTACAGGGAAGACTGAAGCTTTCTTT.

The chain uses TRBV6-2 or TRBV6-3 and TRBJ1-4, with 7 bases aligning to TRBD1. The CDR3 covers 15 residues. Germline CDR1 reads MNHEY; CDR2 reads SVGEGT. With 6 bases clipped from V and 2 bases from J, the junction kept 6 bases outside the gene matches. CDR3 sequence (DNA): TGTGCCAGCAGCACTAGGGGGCAGACTAATGAAAAACTGTTTTTT. This codes for CASSTRGQTNEKLFF.

Of note for this clone: Other nucleotide sequences in the sample specify the same CDR3. As DNA, the CDR3 is TGCGCCAGCAGCTTAGGCAGGGGTACAGATACGCAGTATTTT. Translated, it gives CASSLGRGTDTQYF. The V gene is TRBV5-1, the J gene TRBJ2-3; D is possibly TRBD1 (6 bases). Germline loops: CDR1 SGHRS, CDR2 YFSETQ. The germline V and J ends were trimmed by 2 bases and 3 bases, with 10 bases remaining between them. This CDR3 region has 14 residues.

This clone was observed once. V gene TRBV23-1 combines with J gene TRBJ2-2; 10 bases are shared with TRBD2. TRBV23-1 is known as an ORF, though its function is uncertain. The V gene end was trimmed by 2 bases and the J gene end by 4 bases; junction bases not matched to a gene: 13. CDR3 size: 19 residues. CDR3 DNA sequence: TGCGCCAGCAGTCAAATAGTCCATTCTAGCGGGGGACGCACCGGGGAGCTGTTTTTT. This encodes CASSQIVHSSGGRTGELFF.

This chain uses TRBV19 with TRBJ1-2; 8 bases agree with TRBD1. The V segment lost 5 bases and the J segment 8 bases; nucleotides outside the gene matches: 7. Germline values: CDR1 LNHDA, CDR2 SQIVND (reference sequence). The CDR3 extends over 13 amino acids. DNA for the CDR3: TGTGCCAGTAGTCAGACAGGGGTTATCGGCTACACCTTC. Protein: CASSQTGVIGYTF.

V and J are TRBV18 and TRBJ2-3; D uncertain. Trimming removed 4 bases from V and 4 bases from J, with 15 bases in between. Germline V gene data show CDR1 as KGHSH and CDR2 as LQKENI. The CDR3 consists of 15 residues. The CDR3 region is CASSQAALGPDTQYF. The CDR3 coding sequence is TGTGCCAGCTCACAGGCCGCGCTAGGCCCAGATACGCAGTATTTT.

V gene TRBV30 combines with J gene TRBJ2-7; D is undetermined. The V gene lost 0 bases and the J gene lost 4 bases, with 10 bases spanning the gap. This CDR3 has 13 residues. Germline CDR1 is GTSNPN and CDR2 is SVGIG (reference sequence). The CDR3 DNA is TGTGCCTGGAGTGTACTTCCGGTTTACGAGCAGTACTTC. This sequence encodes CAWSVLPVYEQYF.

The rearrangement links TRBV10-3 to TRBJ2-2, with 8 bases identical to TRBD1. This CDR3 contains 14 residues. Germline V gives CDR1 ENHRY, CDR2 SYGVKD. The ends lost 6 bases at V and 7 bases at J; junction bases unmatched: 7. Here the CDR3 DNA reads TGTGCCATCAGGGACAGGGTTGAGGGCGGGGAGCTGTTTTTT. It is translated as CAIRDRVEGGELFF.

The chain links TRBV30 to TRBJ1-3; D gene ambiguous. The CDR3 totals 13 residues. V was shortened by 3 bases and J by 1 base, with 7 bases between the two germline ends. Germline V gene data show CDR1 as GTSNPN and CDR2 as SVGIG (reference sequence). CDR3 nucleotides: TGTGCCTGGAGGGCAGATTCTGGAAACACCATATATTTT. This gives the protein CAWRADSGNTIYF.

The chain uses TRBV19 and TRBJ2-1; 8 bases fit TRBD2. J gave up 5 bases and V 3 bases, and 6 bases lay outside the gene matches. This CDR3 has 15 amino acids. CDR1 and CDR2 from the germline V gene are LNHDA and SQIVND (reference sequence). The DNA for the CDR3 is TGTGCCAGTAGTATTACGGGACTAGGCCACAATGAGCAGTTCTTC. Residues: CASSITGLGHNEQFF.

The CDR3 DNA follows: TGTGCCAGCAGCGTAGCGAGGTTTACAGATACGCAGTATTTT. Translation gives CASSVARFTDTQYF. This chain uses TRBV9 with TRBJ2-3, with D unresolved. The CDR3 is 14 residues long. V was pared by 0 bases and J by 3 bases, with 8 bases between. The germline V gene encodes CDR1 SGDLS and CDR2 YYNGEE.